The 9 T cell receptor beta chains presented below share a single source sample, sequenced in a study of CD8 T cells in ankylosing spondylitis. The study's findings and limits: A TCR beta motif made of several highly homologous variants seemed typical of ankylosing spondylitis blood.

Each CDR3 protein is one row after TCRdb ran MiXCR on the 5' RACE reads. Among approximately 520,000 distinct CDR3 sequences listed, roughly 5.2% were seen once. These receptors are not linked to any known antigen. The sample consisted of blood, either unsorted or a sorted T cell fraction (not recorded which). All receptors derive from a male donor with ankylosing spondylitis.

The J gene is TRBJ1-2, the V gene TRBV27; 8 bases are a match to TRBD1. V trimming: 1 base; J trimming: 0 bases; junction bases outside the gene matches: 7. Germline CDR1 MNHEY, CDR2 SMNVEV (reference sequence). CDR3 length equals 17 residues. CDR3 nucleotides: TGTGCCAGCAGTTTATACGGGACAGGCGCCTCTAACTATGGCTACACCTTC. It yields the protein CASSLYGTGASNYGYTF.

The chain uses TRBV2 and TRBJ2-7, with 10 bases that match TRBD1. The CDR3 runs to 14 residues. Germline loops: CDR1 SNHLY, CDR2 FYNNEI. Trimming cost V 6 bases and J 3 bases; bases outside gene matches: 5. CDR3 nucleotides: TGTGCCAGCAGCTGGGACAGGGGCGTCTACGAGCAGTACTTC. It specifies CASSWDRGVYEQYF.

This clonotype was counted many times. The gene calls are TRBV4-2 and TRBJ2-1; 16 nucleotides match TRBD2. From germline, CDR1 is LGHNA and CDR2 YNFKEQ. V lost 3 bases to trimming and J lost 5 bases; unmatched junction nucleotides: 10. The CDR3 length is 19 residues. The CDR3 bases are TGTGCCAGCAGCCAGGGACTAGCGGGAGGGATTGCTCGGGACAATGAGCAGTTCTTC. This sequence encodes CASSQGLAGGIARDNEQFF.

This clonotype appeared many times. The chain has TRBV6-5 and TRBJ1-5; no clear D gene. V was pared by 0 bases and J by 0 bases, with 3 bases between. This CDR3 has 14 amino acids. CDR1 is MNHEY, CDR2 SVGAGI, per germline. The CDR3: CASSYSPSNQPQHF. The CDR3 DNA reads TGTGCCAGCAGTTACTCTCCTAGCAATCAGCCCCAGCATTTT.

This clonotype occurred many times. The V gene is TRBV7-9, the J gene TRBJ2-3; the D is unclear. The CDR3 totals 10 residues. V gave up 8 bases and J gave up 4 bases, with 4 bases separating them. Germline loops: CDR1 SEHNR, CDR2 FQNEAQ (reference sequence). The CDR3 coding sequence is TGTGCCAGCTTGCCAGATACGCAGTATTTT. Residues: CASLPDTQYF.

This clonotype was detected many times. The chain recombines TRBV5-1 with TRBJ2-7; D could derive from TRBD1 or TRBD2 (6 bases each). Trimming left V 9 bases short and J 3 bases short, with 22 bases between. The CDR3 totals 15 residues. Germline lookup yields CDR1 SGHRS and CDR2 YFSETQ. The CDR3 loop reads CATAGSLGGDYEQYF. The CDR3, as DNA: TGCGCCACCGCGGGGAGTTTGGGGGGCGACTACGAGCAGTACTTC.

The sample holds many counts of this clonotype. The chain couples TRBV12-3 or TRBV12-4 to TRBJ2-1; D unclear. Trimming took off 3 bases at V and 7 bases at J, with 10 bases between the two ends. This CDR3 has 13 residues. This CDR3 is CASSFAGINEQFF. The CDR3 DNA is TGTGCCAGCAGTTTTGCCGGTATTAATGAGCAGTTCTTC.

This clonotype was observed at least ten times. The chain has TRBV28 and TRBJ2-3; 12 nucleotides line up with TRBD2. The germline V gene encodes CDR1 MDHEN and CDR2 SYDVKM. V was clipped by 4 bases and J by 3 bases; unmatched bases: 5. The CDR3 covers 16 residues. The CDR3: CASSSPGTSGTDTQYF. CDR3 DNA sequence: TGTGCCAGCAGTTCCCCCGGGACTAGCGGGACAGATACGCAGTATTTT.

This clonotype was detected ten times or more. The V gene is TRBV7-2, the J gene TRBJ1-5, with D maybe TRBD1 (6 bases). The CDR3 length is 15 residues. The V gene lost 5 bases and the J gene lost 6 bases, with 17 bases spanning the gap. The germline gives CDR1 SGHTA, CDR2 FQGNSA. The CDR3 DNA reads as TGTGCCAGCAGCCTAGGGCAGGGGTATAGTCAGCCCCAGCATTTT. It translates to CASSLGQGYSQPQHF.